The entry below gives a single T cell receptor (beta chain) sequence along with its context. Its recognized antigen is unknown. Per-base qualities were not stored, and no clone one base away is much larger. V is cut back by 5 bases and J by 5 bases, with 9 bases in the junction unmatched. The germline V gene (reference sequence) supplies CDR1 GTSNPN and CDR2 SVGIG. The CDR3 goes from the cysteine to the phenylalanine over 13 residues. The kept DNA is CDR3 alone, 39 bases in frame from the first base. The data originate from a study of T cells in localized non-small cell lung cancer (dated by TCRdb to about 2020). A note on the overall study: Comparing tumors with uninvolved tumor-adjacent lungs, the study looked at the T cell repertoires of 200 to 250 patients with early-stage NSCLC. The cohort consisted of 200 to 300 treatment-naive NSCLC patients whose localized lung tumors had been resected. Of the NSCLC patients, about 130 were male and around 99 were female, and the mean age was about 69 years. The study at large found these results: Because multi-region tumor sequencing was not done, intratumor heterogeneity could not be ruled out. Higher T cell density in blood was associated with longer overall survival, whereas higher clonality in adjacent lung was associated with shorter survival. Uninvolved tumor-adjacent lung showed the highest T cell clonality, higher than tumor, which suggests more focused antigenic responses in the uninvolved tumor-adjacent lung. A median of around 57 of the top 100 tumor clones turned up in the paired uninvolved adjacent lung, and 25 to 30 of those clones also ranked among the top 100 of that same adjacent lung. Because of the exploratory design, TCR variables were selected using unadjusted p-values without false-discovery rate correction.

TCR beta CDR3 regions were sequenced from DNA using the immunoSEQ Assay. Per the original workflow: T cell density was computed as TCR beta template counts normalized to usable DNA estimated by amplifying housekeeping genes. Richness was estimated using the preseqR package, with extrapolation to 400,000 templates for PBMC samples and to 120,000 templates for tissue samples. Clonality was calculated as one minus Pielou's evenness. Differential abundance testing on productive amino-acid clonotypes, with a minimum total count of 5 and an alpha of 0.1, was used to identify tissue-enriched TCRs. The Jaccard Index and the Morisita Overlap Index were used to measure repertoire overlap between compartments. GLIPH grouped TCR beta CDR3s together with public tetramer-defined viral CDR3s, and a viral motif had to include at least three viral sequences and also show V-gene enrichment. The clones in this table, taken by TCRdb from immuneACCESS, are in-frame only. Not every clone is retained; where verified, under half of the shortfall comes from an unresolved V gene, and the cause of the rest is unknown. V, J and clone size were drawn from that table, and D and trimming were deduced from the DNA. The sample records tens of thousands of clones, approximately 86% of which are singletons. Over 6% of the sample goes to the ten largest clones.

At diagnosis, tumor, uninvolved tumor-adjacent lung and peripheral blood were collected and then preserved as a mix of FFPE and fresh-frozen material. Blood samples were analyzed as peripheral blood mononuclear cells for TCR repertoire profiling. This receptor was identified in a woman between 18 and 55 years old with stage III lung adenocarcinoma. Sample: peripheral blood, taken before any cancer treatment. The V and J genes are TRBV30 and TRBJ2-7; TRBD2 matches 7 bases in the middle. The encoded CDR3 is CAWQERLAHEQYF. The sequenced DNA is TGTGCCTGGCAAGAAAGACTAGCCCACGAGCAGTACTTC.